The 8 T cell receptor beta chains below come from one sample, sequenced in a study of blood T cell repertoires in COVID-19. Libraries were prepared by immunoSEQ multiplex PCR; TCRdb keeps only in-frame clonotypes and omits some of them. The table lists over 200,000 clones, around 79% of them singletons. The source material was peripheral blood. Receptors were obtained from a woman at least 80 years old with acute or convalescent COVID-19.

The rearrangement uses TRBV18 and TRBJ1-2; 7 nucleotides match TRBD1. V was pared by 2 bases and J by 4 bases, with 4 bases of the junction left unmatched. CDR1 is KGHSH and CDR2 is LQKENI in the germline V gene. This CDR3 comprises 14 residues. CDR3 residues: CASSPIGGGYGYTF. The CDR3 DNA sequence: TGTGCCAGCTCACCAATAGGGGGCGGCTATGGCTACACCTTC.

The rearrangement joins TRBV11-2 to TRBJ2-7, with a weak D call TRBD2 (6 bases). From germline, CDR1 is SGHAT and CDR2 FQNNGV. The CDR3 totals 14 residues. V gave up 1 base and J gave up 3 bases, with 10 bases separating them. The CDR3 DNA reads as TGTGCCAGCAGCTTAGTGCGGGGCGGCTACGAGCAGTACTTC. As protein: CASSLVRGGYEQYF.

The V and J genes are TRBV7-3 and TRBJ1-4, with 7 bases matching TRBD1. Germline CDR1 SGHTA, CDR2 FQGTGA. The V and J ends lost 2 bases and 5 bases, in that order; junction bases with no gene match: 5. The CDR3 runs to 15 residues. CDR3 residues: CASSLSGTANEKLFF. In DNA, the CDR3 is TGTGCCAGCAGCTTATCCGGGACAGCAAATGAAAAACTGTTTTTT.

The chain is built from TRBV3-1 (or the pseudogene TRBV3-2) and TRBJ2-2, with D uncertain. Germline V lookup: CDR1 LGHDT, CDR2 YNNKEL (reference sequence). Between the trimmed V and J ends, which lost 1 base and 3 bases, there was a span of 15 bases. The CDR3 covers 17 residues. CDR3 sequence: CASSQVIRDTYTGELFF. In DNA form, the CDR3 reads TGTGCCAGCAGCCAAGTTATTCGAGACACCTACACCGGGGAGCTGTTTTTT.

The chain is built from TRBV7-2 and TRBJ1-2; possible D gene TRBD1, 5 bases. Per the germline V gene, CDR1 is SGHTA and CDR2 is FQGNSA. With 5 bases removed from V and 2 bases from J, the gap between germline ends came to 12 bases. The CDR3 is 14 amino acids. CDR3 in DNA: TGTGCCAGCAGCCCCGGACAAGCCAACTATGGCTACACCTTC. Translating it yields CASSPGQANYGYTF.

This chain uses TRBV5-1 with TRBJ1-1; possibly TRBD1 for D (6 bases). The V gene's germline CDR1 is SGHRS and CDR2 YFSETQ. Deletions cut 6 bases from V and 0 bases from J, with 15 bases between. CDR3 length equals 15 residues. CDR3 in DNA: TGCGCCAGCAACCCCCAGGGGCGGATGAACACTGAAGCTTTCTTT. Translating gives CASNPQGRMNTEAFF.

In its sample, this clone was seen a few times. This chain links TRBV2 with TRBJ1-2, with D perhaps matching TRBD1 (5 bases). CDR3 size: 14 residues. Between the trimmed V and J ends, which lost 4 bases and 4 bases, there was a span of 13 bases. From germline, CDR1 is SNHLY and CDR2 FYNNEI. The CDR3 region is CASSVDNISYGYTF. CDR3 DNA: TGTGCCAGCAGTGTGGACAATATCAGCTATGGCTACACCTTC. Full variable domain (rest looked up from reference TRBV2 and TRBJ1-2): EPEVTQTPSHQVTQMGQEVILRCVPISNHLYFYWYRQILGQKVEFLVSFYNNEISEKSEIFDDQFSVERPDGSNFTLKIRSTKLEDSAMYFCASSVDNISYGYTFGSGTRLTVV.

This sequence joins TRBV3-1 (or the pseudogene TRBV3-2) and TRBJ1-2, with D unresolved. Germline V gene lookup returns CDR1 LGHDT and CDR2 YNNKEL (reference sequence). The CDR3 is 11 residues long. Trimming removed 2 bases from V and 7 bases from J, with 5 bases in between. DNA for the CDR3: TGTGCCAGCAGCCAACTATCTGGCTACACCTTC. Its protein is CASSQLSGYTF.